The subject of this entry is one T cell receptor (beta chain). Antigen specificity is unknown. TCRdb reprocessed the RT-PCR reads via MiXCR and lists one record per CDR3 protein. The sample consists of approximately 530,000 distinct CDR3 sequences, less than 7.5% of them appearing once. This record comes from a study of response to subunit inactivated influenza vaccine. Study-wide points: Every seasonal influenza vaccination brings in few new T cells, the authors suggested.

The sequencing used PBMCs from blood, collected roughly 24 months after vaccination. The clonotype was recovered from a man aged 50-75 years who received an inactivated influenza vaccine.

The CDR3 here is CASKRQGMNTEAFF. In DNA form, the CDR3 reads TGTGCCAGCAAAAGACAGGGGATGAACACTGAAGCTTTCTTT. The chain joins TRBV6-2 or TRBV6-3 to TRBJ1-1; the match to TRBD1 covers 8 bases. The CDR3 is 14 amino acids. Germline trimming cut 7 bases from V and 0 bases from J; bases unmatched to any gene: 4. Germline assignment: CDR1 MNHEY and CDR2 SVGEGT.